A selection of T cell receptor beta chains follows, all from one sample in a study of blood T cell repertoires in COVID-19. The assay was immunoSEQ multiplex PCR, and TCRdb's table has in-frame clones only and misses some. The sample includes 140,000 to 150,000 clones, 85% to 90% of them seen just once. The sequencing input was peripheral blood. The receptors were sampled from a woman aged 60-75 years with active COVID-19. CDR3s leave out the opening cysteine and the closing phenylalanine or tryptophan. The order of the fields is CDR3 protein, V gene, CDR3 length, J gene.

cdr3_aa: ASSLARGTYEQY
v_call: TRBV5-1
cdr3_length: 12
j_call: TRBJ2-7

cdr3_aa: ASSQHNNEKLF
v_call: TRBV3-1/TRBV3-2
cdr3_length: 11
j_call: TRBJ1-4

cdr3_aa: ASSLARETQY
v_call: TRBV7-8
cdr3_length: 10
j_call: TRBJ2-5

cdr3_aa: ASSPWDRGGRELF
v_call: TRBV19
cdr3_length: 13
j_call: TRBJ2-2

cdr3_aa: ASSFIEAGGDEQF
v_call: TRBV28
cdr3_length: 13
j_call: TRBJ2-1

cdr3_aa: ASTLTGTGGNYGYT
v_call: TRBV18
cdr3_length: 14
j_call: TRBJ1-2

cdr3_aa: ASAGGNTIY
v_call: TRBV12-3/TRBV12-4
cdr3_length: 9
j_call: TRBJ1-3

cdr3_aa: ASRVAGMSEKLF
v_call: TRBV19
cdr3_length: 12
j_call: TRBJ1-4

cdr3_aa: ASSRTGGKTQY
v_call: TRBV14
cdr3_length: 11
j_call: TRBJ2-5

cdr3_aa: ASSPDLGRGSYEQY
v_call: TRBV7-9
cdr3_length: 14
j_call: TRBJ2-7

cdr3_aa: ASSYLRGPDLTYEQY
v_call: TRBV28
cdr3_length: 15
j_call: TRBJ2-7

cdr3_aa: ASSEDRGNSPLH
v_call: TRBV18
cdr3_length: 12
j_call: TRBJ1-6

cdr3_aa: ASSFLQGLTTGELF
v_call: TRBV27
cdr3_length: 14
j_call: TRBJ2-2

cdr3_aa: ASTGTGGLYMNTEAF
v_call: TRBV4-1
cdr3_length: 15
j_call: TRBJ1-1

cdr3_aa: ASSIQGAREQF
v_call: TRBV11-2
cdr3_length: 11
j_call: TRBJ2-1

cdr3_aa: ASSIDIAAGGTQY
v_call: TRBV19
cdr3_length: 13
j_call: TRBJ2-5

cdr3_aa: ASSFTSTYTEAF
v_call: TRBV27
cdr3_length: 12
j_call: TRBJ1-1

cdr3_aa: ASSLAGGTGGEAF
v_call: TRBV5-1
cdr3_length: 13
j_call: TRBJ1-1

cdr3_aa: ASSLGGGGGPSYEQY
v_call: TRBV7-2
cdr3_length: 15
j_call: TRBJ2-7

cdr3_aa: ASRQDRGSNQPQH
v_call: TRBV6-5
cdr3_length: 13
j_call: TRBJ1-5

cdr3_aa: ASSAVGQINQPQH
v_call: TRBV2
cdr3_length: 13
j_call: TRBJ1-5

cdr3_aa: ASRTIRGNEQF
v_call: TRBV19
cdr3_length: 11
j_call: TRBJ2-1

cdr3_aa: ASSSIAEGFSYEQY
v_call: TRBV11-2
cdr3_length: 14
j_call: TRBJ2-7

cdr3_aa: ASSQDLGTDTQY
v_call: TRBV4-1
cdr3_length: 12
j_call: TRBJ2-3

cdr3_aa: ASSLVGLADSYNEQF
v_call: TRBV5-1
cdr3_length: 15
j_call: TRBJ2-1